These 32 T cell receptor beta chains were sequenced from one sample in a study of cytomegalovirus exposure and HLA in healthy donors. Use of 60 Vbeta and 13 Jbeta primers characterized the PCR. Produced via immunoSEQ multiplex PCR; TCRdb's table is partial and in-frame only. This sample's table reports tens of thousands of clones. Sample: PBMCs. The receptors stem from a woman aged 18-30 years in good health and CMV-seronegative.

The chain joins TRBV29-1 to TRBJ2-7, with D tentatively TRBD1 (6 bases). V dropped 7 bases and J dropped 2 bases, with 15 bases sitting between them. Germline CDR1 is SQVTM and CDR2 is ANQGSEA. CDR3 length equals 13 residues. This CDR3 reads CSASNRAPYEQYF. The DNA for the CDR3 is TGCAGCGCCTCGAACAGGGCCCCCTACGAGCAGTACTTC.

CDR3: CASSVSTAPGMPQHF. In DNA form, the CDR3 reads TGTGCCAGCAGCGTTTCCACTGCTCCAGGGATGCCCCAGCATTTT. The chain joins TRBV7-2 to TRBJ1-5; a weak D match, TRBD1 (5 bases). This CDR3 has 15 amino acids. Germline CDR1 SGHTA, CDR2 FQGNSA. Trimming pared 5 bases from V and 9 bases from J, leaving 20 bases between.

Comments on this clone: In the same sample, other DNA sequences code for this CDR3. This chain connects TRBV4-2 to TRBJ1-1; 8 bases are a match to TRBD1. Germline CDR1 reads LGHNA; CDR2 reads YNFKEQ. The CDR3 has 18 amino acids. Germline trimming cut 1 base from V and 6 bases from J; bases unmatched to any gene: 16. The CDR3 here is CASSQAFRGLSFPAEAFF. DNA for the CDR3: TGTGCCAGCAGCCAAGCCTTCAGGGGGCTAAGTTTCCCCGCTGAAGCTTTCTTT.

V usage is TRBV11-2 and J usage is TRBJ1-3, with 8 bases identical to TRBD1. This CDR3 comprises 14 residues. Germline V gives CDR1 SGHAT, CDR2 FQNNGV. The V gene end was trimmed by 5 bases and the J gene end by 8 bases; junction bases not matched to a gene: 8. The CDR3 DNA sequence: TGTGCCAGCAGCCGTAACGGACAGGGAGACACCATATATTTT. It translates to CASSRNGQGDTIYF.

The chain joins TRBV7-2 to TRBJ2-4; 9 bases map to TRBD2. The CDR3 contains 14 residues. Germline V gene lookup returns CDR1 SGHTA and CDR2 FQGNSA. The J segment lost 6 bases and the V segment lost 5 bases, leaving 5 bases of the junction unmatched. In nucleotides, the CDR3 is TGTGCCAGCAGCCAGGGACTAGCCCTAAACATTCAGTACTTC. Its translation: CASSQGLALNIQYF.

The rearrangement links TRBV5-1 to TRBJ1-4, with a possible D match to TRBD1 (5 bases). V gave up 3 bases and J gave up 4 bases, with 13 bases separating them. This CDR3 has 15 residues. The germline V gene encodes CDR1 SGHRS and CDR2 YFSETQ. In DNA form, the CDR3 reads TGCGCCAGCAGCTCCGACGCGGGGGGTAATGAAAAACTGTTTTTT. Residues: CASSSDAGGNEKLFF.

The J gene is TRBJ1-2, the V gene TRBV18; D is possibly TRBD1 (6 bases). Germline V gene data show CDR1 as KGHSH and CDR2 as LQKENI. The CDR3 length is 17 residues. Trimming cost V 2 bases and J 6 bases, with 22 bases left between them. CDR3 DNA: TGTGCCAGCTCACCATCCGATGGGACACCGGTTTCGCATGGCTACACCTTC. This codes for CASSPSDGTPVSHGYTF.

The chain is built from TRBV5-1 and TRBJ1-2, with TRBD1 matching 8 bases. The CDR3 extends over 17 amino acids. CDR1 is SGHRS, CDR2 YFSETQ, per germline. Trimming cost V 4 bases and J 3 bases; bases outside gene matches: 14. The CDR3 DNA reads TGCGCCAGCAGCCCGGTTGAGACAGGGGACACCCACTATGGCTACACCTTC. This translates into CASSPVETGDTHYGYTF.

This chain connects TRBV18 to TRBJ2-7; TRBD2 matches at 9 bases. This CDR3 region has 15 residues. J gave up 2 bases and V 2 bases, and 4 bases lay outside the gene matches. CDR1 is KGHSH, CDR2 LQKENI, per germline. Here the CDR3 DNA reads TGTGCCAGCTCACCAACGGTAGCGGGAGCCTACGAGCAGTACTTC. It encodes CASSPTVAGAYEQYF. Drawing the rest from reference TRBV18 and TRBJ2-7, the complete variable domain is NAGVMQNPRHLVRRRGQEARLRCSPMKGHSHVYWYRQLPEEGLKFMVYLQKENIIDESGMPKERFSAEFPKEGPSILRIQQVVRGDSAAYFCASSPTVAGAYEQYFGPGTRLTVT.

CDR3 protein: CAISVQGRGNEQFF. The CDR3 DNA is TGTGCCATCAGTGTCCAGGGAAGGGGCAATGAGCAGTTCTTC. The chain recombines TRBV10-3 with TRBJ2-1, with D possibly matching TRBD1 (5 bases). The V end lost 4 bases, the J end lost 6 bases, and 13 bases lay between the germline ends. Germline assignment: CDR1 ENHRY and CDR2 SYGVKD. The CDR3 covers 14 residues.

The genes are TRBV30 and TRBJ2-7, with 8 bases lining up with TRBD1. From germline, CDR1 is GTSNPN and CDR2 SVGIG (reference sequence). The junction had 11 bases not matched to a gene; V was cut back by 1 base and J by 3 bases. The CDR3 totals 16 residues. The CDR3 sequence: CAWSDPTGVEVYEQYF. CDR3 bases: TGTGCCTGGAGTGACCCGACAGGGGTAGAGGTCTACGAGCAGTACTTC.

The V gene is TRBV29-1, the J gene TRBJ2-2; D is undetermined. The germline V gene encodes CDR1 SQVTM and CDR2 ANQGSEA. CDR3 length: 12 amino acids. V lost 7 bases to trimming and J lost 3 bases, with 9 bases between them. CDR3 in amino acids: CSAIQDTGELFF. The CDR3 DNA follows: TGCAGCGCCATACAAGACACCGGGGAGCTGTTTTTT.

The chain is built from TRBV7-2 and TRBJ1-5; 8 bases are a match to TRBD1. The germline gives CDR1 SGHTA, CDR2 FQGNSA. V was clipped by 5 bases and J by 6 bases; unmatched bases: 18. The CDR3 has 18 amino acids. CDR3: CASSQHGHRTGLGQPQHF. Here the CDR3 DNA reads TGTGCCAGCAGCCAGCACGGGCATAGGACAGGGTTGGGTCAGCCCCAGCATTTT. The variable domain in full, with the rest retrieved from reference TRBV7-2 and TRBJ1-5, is GAGVSQSPSNKVTEKGKDVELRCDPISGHTALYWYRQSLGQGLEFLIYFQGNSAPDKSGLPSDRFSAERTGGSVSTLTIQRTQQEDSAVYLCASSQHGHRTGLGQPQHFGDGTRLSIL.

The rearrangement joins TRBV29-1 to TRBJ2-2, with 8 bases fitting TRBD2. The CDR3 has 16 amino acids. J was trimmed by 3 bases and V by 7 bases; bases with no gene match: 13. The germline CDR1 and CDR2 sequences are SQVTM and ANQGSEA. CDR3 protein: CSGAGGPRGDTGELFF. CDR3 nucleotide sequence: TGCAGCGGTGCGGGGGGTCCTAGGGGTGACACCGGGGAGCTGTTTTTT.

This chain connects TRBV25-1 to TRBJ2-1, with D possibly TRBD2 on 5 matching bases. This CDR3 has 12 residues. V gave up 6 bases and J gave up 3 bases, with 6 bases separating them. Germline-derived CDR1 and CDR2 are MGHDK and SYGVNS. The CDR3 here is CASREVYNEQFF. The DNA of the CDR3 is TGTGCCAGCAGGGAGGTCTACAATGAGCAGTTCTTC.

The chain employs TRBV13 and TRBJ2-7, with D uncertain. Trimming stripped 2 bases from V and 0 bases from J, with 8 bases between. Germline lookup yields CDR1 PRHDT and CDR2 FYEKMQ (reference sequence). The CDR3 sequence is 14 residues long. CDR3 sequence: CASSLSRNSYEQYF. Here the CDR3 DNA reads TGTGCCAGCAGCTTATCTAGGAACTCCTACGAGCAGTACTTC.

The chain couples TRBV5-4 to TRBJ2-2; the D is unclear. V shed 0 bases and J shed 5 bases, with 11 bases lying between them. The CDR3 is 15 residues long. Germline lookup yields CDR1 SGHNT and CDR2 YYREEE (reference sequence). The CDR3 here is CASSLGGVGTGELFF. CDR3 in DNA: TGTGCCAGCAGCTTGGGTGGAGTCGGGACCGGGGAGCTGTTTTTT.

This chain joins TRBV19 and TRBJ1-6; 10 positions match TRBD1. CDR1 is LNHDA, CDR2 SQIVND, per germline (reference sequence). The CDR3 spans 22 residues. V lost 6 bases and J lost 0; bases outside the gene matches: 20. The CDR3 region has the DNA TGTGCCAGTAGGAGATCCCGCCTCGGGACAGGGGAAACCTTCTCCTATAATTCACCCCTCCACTTT. It yields the protein CASRRSRLGTGETFSYNSPLHF.

A remark on this clone: Within the sample, other DNA sequences also encode this same CDR3. This sequence joins TRBV14 and TRBJ1-2; a possible D gene is TRBD1 (5 bases). CDR1 and CDR2 (germline): SGHDN, FVKESK. This CDR3 has 13 residues. Trimming took off 1 base at V and 2 bases at J, with 5 bases between the two ends. CDR3 amino acids: CASSQGQNYGYTF. DNA for the CDR3: TGTGCCAGCAGCCAAGGACAGAACTATGGCTACACCTTC.

The chain links TRBV28 to TRBJ2-7; 9 nucleotides agree with TRBD2. The CDR3 covers 19 residues. The ends lost 7 bases at V and 4 bases at J; junction bases unmatched: 23. The germline gives CDR1 MDHEN, CDR2 SYDVKM. CDR3 coding DNA: TGTGCCAGCAACTCCCTGAGAGGGCGGGAGGGCCTGACCCCTTACGAGCAGTACTTC. It translates to CASNSLRGREGLTPYEQYF.

This chain uses TRBV6-5 with TRBJ1-2; D perhaps matches TRBD1 (5 bases). This CDR3 contains 14 residues. Germline values: CDR1 MNHEY, CDR2 SVGAGI. V was shortened by 6 bases and J by 2 bases, with 13 bases between the two germline ends. The CDR3 loop reads CASSPGRSNYGYTF. DNA for the CDR3: TGTGCCAGCAGCCCAGGGAGGTCCAACTATGGCTACACCTTC.

This chain joins TRBV5-1 and TRBJ2-3; the match to TRBD1 covers 7 bases. The V and J ends lost 4 bases and 6 bases, in that order; junction bases with no gene match: 14. The CDR3 is 16 residues long. Germline-derived CDR1 and CDR2 are SGHRS and YFSETQ. The CDR3 spells CASSLGLDRAWDTQYF. CDR3 DNA: TGCGCCAGCAGCCTTGGGCTTGACAGGGCATGGGATACGCAGTATTTT.

V usage is TRBV6-5 and J usage is TRBJ2-7, with TRBD1 identical over 8 bases. The CDR3 extends over 14 amino acids. The trim removed 3 bases at V and 2 bases at J, leaving 3 bases unmatched. The germline CDR1 and CDR2 sequences are MNHEY and SVGAGI. The CDR3 here is CASSYGTGAYEQYF. The DNA for the CDR3 is TGTGCCAGCAGTTATGGGACAGGTGCCTACGAGCAGTACTTC.

The chain links TRBV5-4 to TRBJ1-2; D may be TRBD1 (6 bases). The CDR3 consists of 14 residues. Germline V CDR1 and CDR2: SGHNT, YYREEE (reference sequence). The V end was cut by 4 bases, the J end by 8 bases, with 18 bases between. The CDR3 loop is CASSRTTGNEGYTF. CDR3 in DNA: TGTGCCAGCAGCCGAACAACAGGGAATGAAGGCTACACCTTC.

The rearrangement joins TRBV5-4 to TRBJ1-1, with D possibly matching TRBD1 (6 bases). V was clipped by 0 bases and J by 1 base, with 13 bases between them. The CDR3 has 16 residues. Germline V lookup: CDR1 SGHNT, CDR2 YYREEE (reference sequence). The CDR3 bases are TGTGCCAGCAGCTTGGCCGTGGGACAAGCGAACACTGAAGCTTTCTTT. Its protein product is CASSLAVGQANTEAFF.

This chain joins TRBV7-2 and TRBJ2-7; TRBD1 is a possible D gene (6 bases). Trimming removed 5 bases from V and 7 bases from J, with 21 bases in between. Germline CDR1 reads SGHTA; CDR2 reads FQGNSA. The CDR3 has 15 residues. The CDR3 sequence is CASSPVGTTLWEQYF. CDR3 DNA sequence: TGTGCCAGCAGCCCCGTGGGGACAACCCTTTGGGAGCAGTACTTC.

V is TRBV11-3 and J is TRBJ2-3, with 7 positions matching TRBD1. Germline loops: CDR1 SGHNT, CDR2 YENEEA. Trimming took 4 bases from V and 5 from J; bases not matched to a gene: 6. This CDR3 spans 14 amino acids. The CDR3 sequence: CASSSRTGLDTQYF. The CDR3 nucleotides read TGTGCCAGCAGCTCCCGGACAGGTCTAGATACGCAGTATTTT.

The chain is built from TRBV28 and TRBJ2-3; 10 bases map to TRBD1. After removal of 6 bases from V and 4 bases from J, the junction contained 7 bases not matched to a gene. Germline V gene data show CDR1 as MDHEN and CDR2 as SYDVKM. The CDR3 has 15 amino acids. CDR3 coding DNA: TGTGCCAGCAGGCCCCCGGGACAGGGGCCAGATACGCAGTATTTT. As protein: CASRPPGQGPDTQYF.

CDR3 nucleotides: TGTGCCAGCTCACCCGCGACCGGGGACACTGAAGCTTTCTTT. Encoded protein: CASSPATGDTEAFF. The chain combines TRBV18 with TRBJ1-1; no clear D. Deletions cut 3 bases from V and 3 bases from J, with 11 bases between. Per germline, CDR1 KGHSH and CDR2 LQKENI. The length of the CDR3 is 14 residues.

A remark on this clone: An end of the junction does not agree with germline; a read error may underlie this. The rearrangement joins TRBV19 to TRBJ2-3; 7 bases map to TRBD2. CDR3 length equals 17 residues. From germline, CDR1 is LNHDA and CDR2 SQIVND (reference sequence). For the CDR3, the DNA is TGTGCCAGTAGTATAGCGAGGCGGGGAGGGAGCACCGATACGCAGTATTTT. It translates to CASSIARRGGSTDTQYF.

J is TRBJ1-1 and V is TRBV15; D gene ambiguous. The CDR3 consists of 13 residues. Germline CDR1 LNHNV, CDR2 YYDKDF (reference sequence). V was cut by 5 bases and J by 2 bases, with 9 bases left in between. DNA for the CDR3: TGTGCCACCAGCCAGGCCATAAACACTGAAGCTTTCTTT. Its translation is CATSQAINTEAFF. Combining the CDR3 with reference TRBV15 and TRBJ1-1 gives the whole variable domain DAMVIQNPRYQVTQFGKPVTLSCSQTLNHNVMYWYQQKSSQAPKLLFHYYDKDFNNEADTPDNFQSRRPNTSFCFLDIRSPGLGDTAMYLCATSQAINTEAFFGQGTRLTVV.

This chain uses TRBV2 with TRBJ1-2; TRBD1 might be the D (5 bases). Trimming stripped 4 bases from V and 0 bases from J, with 9 bases between. Germline V gives CDR1 SNHLY, CDR2 FYNNEI. The CDR3 extends over 14 amino acids. The CDR3 sequence: CASSVAGTNYGYTF. Written as DNA, the CDR3 is TGTGCCAGCAGTGTGGCAGGGACTAACTATGGCTACACCTTC.